This T cell receptor beta chain was identified in a study of prognosis after radiotherapy for stage I lung cancer. The overall study: Every lung cancer patient of the non-small cell type was deemed medically inoperable.

Starting from genomic DNA, TCR beta CDR3 was amplified through two-round multiplex PCR. With primers specific to each TRBV and TRBJ gene, the first-round PCR was performed. Using its own MiXCR run on the multiplex PCR reads, TCRdb lists one record per CDR3 protein. The sample gives 25,000 to 35,000 distinct CDR3 sequences, about 42% of which show up once; approximately 15% is in the top ten. Germline V gives CDR1 SGHTA, CDR2 FQGNSA. V was clipped by 5 bases and J by 4 bases; unmatched bases: 2. The CDR3 is 15 residues long. This clonotype has a count of ten or more. The starting material was PBMCs, obtained before or after stereotactic body radiation therapy (not recorded which). V gene TRBV7-2 combines with J gene TRBJ2-7; 16 bases map to TRBD2. The TCR sequence derives from a donor aged 50 or older with non-small cell lung cancer. The CDR3 nucleotides are TGTGCCAGCAGCCAGGGACTAGCGGGGGGGTACGAGCAGTACTTC. Protein product: CASSQGLAGGYEQYF.